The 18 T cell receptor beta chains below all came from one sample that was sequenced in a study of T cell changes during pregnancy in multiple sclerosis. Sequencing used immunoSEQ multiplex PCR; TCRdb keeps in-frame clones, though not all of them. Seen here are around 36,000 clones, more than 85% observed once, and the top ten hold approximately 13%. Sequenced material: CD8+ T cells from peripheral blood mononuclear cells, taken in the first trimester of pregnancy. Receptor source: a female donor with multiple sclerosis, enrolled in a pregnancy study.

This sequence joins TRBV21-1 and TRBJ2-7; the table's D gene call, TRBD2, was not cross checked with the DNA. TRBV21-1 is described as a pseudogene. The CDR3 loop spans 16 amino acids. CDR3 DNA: TGTGCCAGCAGCAAAGCCAGCGGGGGCCTCCCTTACGAGCAGTACTTC. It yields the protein CASSKASGGLPYEQYF.

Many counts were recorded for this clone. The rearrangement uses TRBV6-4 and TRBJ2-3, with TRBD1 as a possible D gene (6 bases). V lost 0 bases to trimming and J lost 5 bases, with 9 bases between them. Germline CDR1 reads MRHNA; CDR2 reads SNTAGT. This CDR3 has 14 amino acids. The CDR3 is CASSDSAGEDTQYF. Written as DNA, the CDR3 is TGTGCCAGCAGTGACTCGGCAGGGGAAGATACGCAGTATTTT.

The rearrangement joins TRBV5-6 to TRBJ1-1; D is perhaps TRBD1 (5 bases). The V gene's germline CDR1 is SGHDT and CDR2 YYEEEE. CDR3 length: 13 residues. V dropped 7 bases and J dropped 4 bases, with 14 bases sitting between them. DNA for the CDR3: TGTGCCAGCTTCTTTCCAGGGTCCACTGAAGCTTTCTTT. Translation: CASFFPGSTEAFF.

CDR3 bases: TGTGCCAGCAGCATTAGACTAGCCTCCACGTTTGAGCAGTTCTTC. Its translation is CASSIRLASTFEQFF. The J gene is TRBJ2-1, the V gene TRBV9, with TRBD2 matching 7 bases. Germline V gene data show CDR1 as SGDLS and CDR2 as YYNGEE. V was pared by 4 bases and J by 9 bases, with 13 bases of the junction left unmatched. The CDR3 sequence is 15 residues long.

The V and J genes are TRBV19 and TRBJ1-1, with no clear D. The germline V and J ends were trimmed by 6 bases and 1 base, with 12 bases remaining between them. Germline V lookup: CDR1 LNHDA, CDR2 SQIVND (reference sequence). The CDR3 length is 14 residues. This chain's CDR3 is CASSMVSGNTEAFF. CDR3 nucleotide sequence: TGTGCCAGTAGCATGGTATCCGGGAACACTGAAGCTTTCTTT.

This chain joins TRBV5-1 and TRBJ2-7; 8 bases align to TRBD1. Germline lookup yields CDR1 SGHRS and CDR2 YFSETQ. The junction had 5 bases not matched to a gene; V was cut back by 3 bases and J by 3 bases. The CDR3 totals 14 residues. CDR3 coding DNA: TGCGCCAGCAGCTCCGGACAGGGTTTCTACGAGCAGTACTTC. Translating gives CASSSGQGFYEQYF.

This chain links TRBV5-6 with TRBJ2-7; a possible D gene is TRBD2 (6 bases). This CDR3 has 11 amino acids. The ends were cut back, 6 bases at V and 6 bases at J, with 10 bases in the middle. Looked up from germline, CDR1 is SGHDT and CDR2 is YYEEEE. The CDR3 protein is CASNQGGEQYF. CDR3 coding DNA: TGTGCCAGCAACCAGGGAGGCGAGCAGTACTTC.

The CDR3 nucleotides are TGCGCCAGCAGCCGCTCTAACAATGAGCAGTTCTTC. This gives the protein CASSRSNNEQFF. The gene calls are TRBV5-1 and TRBJ2-1; D is ambiguous. The CDR3 consists of 12 residues. The V gene's germline CDR1 is SGHRS and CDR2 YFSETQ. Trimming stripped 4 bases from V and 5 bases from J, with 7 bases between.

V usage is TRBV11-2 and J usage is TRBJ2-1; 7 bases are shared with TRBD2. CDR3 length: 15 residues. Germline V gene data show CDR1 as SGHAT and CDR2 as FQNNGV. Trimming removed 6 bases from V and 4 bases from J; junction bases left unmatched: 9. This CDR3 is CASSSSGRGYNEQFF. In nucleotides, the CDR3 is TGTGCCAGCAGTAGTTCAGGGCGGGGGTACAATGAGCAGTTCTTC.

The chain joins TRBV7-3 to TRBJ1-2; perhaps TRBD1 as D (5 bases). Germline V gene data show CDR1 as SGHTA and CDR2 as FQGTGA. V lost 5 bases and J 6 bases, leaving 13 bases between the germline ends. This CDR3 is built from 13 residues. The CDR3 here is CASSPTPGNGYTF. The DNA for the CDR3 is TGTGCCAGCAGCCCCACCCCAGGGAATGGCTACACCTTC.

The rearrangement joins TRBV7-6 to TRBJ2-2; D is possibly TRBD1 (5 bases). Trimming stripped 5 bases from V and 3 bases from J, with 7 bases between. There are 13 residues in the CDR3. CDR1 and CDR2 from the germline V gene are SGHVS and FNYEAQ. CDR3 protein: CASSLTDTGELFF. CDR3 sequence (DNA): TGTGCCAGCAGCCTGACAGACACCGGGGAGCTGTTTTTT.

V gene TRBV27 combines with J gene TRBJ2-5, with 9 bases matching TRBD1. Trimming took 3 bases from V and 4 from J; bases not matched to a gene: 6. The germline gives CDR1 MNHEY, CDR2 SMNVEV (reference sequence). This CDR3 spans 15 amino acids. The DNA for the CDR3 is TGTGCCAGCAGTTTTTGGGGACAGGGCGGAGAGACCCAGTACTTC. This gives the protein CASSFWGQGGETQYF.

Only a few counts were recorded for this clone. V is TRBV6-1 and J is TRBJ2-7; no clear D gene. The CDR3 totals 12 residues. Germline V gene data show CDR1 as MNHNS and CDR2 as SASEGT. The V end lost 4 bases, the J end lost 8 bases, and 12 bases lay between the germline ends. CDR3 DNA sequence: TGTGCCAGCAGTGGCCTGGTTGGCCAGCAGTACTTC. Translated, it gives CASSGLVGQQYF.

The CDR3 loop is CASSGNRVTEAFF. CDR3 nucleotide sequence: TGTGCCAGCAGTGGAAACAGGGTCACTGAAGCTTTCTTT. This chain joins TRBV6-1 and TRBJ1-1; tentative D call: TRBD1 (6 bases). The CDR3 runs 13 residues. Germline CDR1 is MNHNS and CDR2 is SASEGT. The ends were cut back, 4 bases at V and 4 bases at J, with 10 bases in the middle.

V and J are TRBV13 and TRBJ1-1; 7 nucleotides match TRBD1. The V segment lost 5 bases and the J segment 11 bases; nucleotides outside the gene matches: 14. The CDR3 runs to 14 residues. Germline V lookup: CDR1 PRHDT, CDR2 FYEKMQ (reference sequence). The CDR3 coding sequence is TGTGCCAGCAGCGGCAGGGGGTCCCCCGCTGGGGCTTTCTTT. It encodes CASSGRGSPAGAFF.

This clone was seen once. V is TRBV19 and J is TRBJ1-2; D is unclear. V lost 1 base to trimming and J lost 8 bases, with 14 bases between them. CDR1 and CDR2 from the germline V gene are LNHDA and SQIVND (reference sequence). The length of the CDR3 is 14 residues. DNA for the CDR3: TGTGCCAGTAGTATAGGAGCCTTTGAGGAGGGCTACACCTTC. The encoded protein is CASSIGAFEEGYTF.

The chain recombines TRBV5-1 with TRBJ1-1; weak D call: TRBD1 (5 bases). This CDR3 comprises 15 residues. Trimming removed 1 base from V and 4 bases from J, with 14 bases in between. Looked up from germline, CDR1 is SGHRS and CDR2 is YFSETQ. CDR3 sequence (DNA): TGCGCCAGCAGCTTGTTTAAGGGGTTGGGCACTGAAGCTTTCTTT. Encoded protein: CASSLFKGLGTEAFF.

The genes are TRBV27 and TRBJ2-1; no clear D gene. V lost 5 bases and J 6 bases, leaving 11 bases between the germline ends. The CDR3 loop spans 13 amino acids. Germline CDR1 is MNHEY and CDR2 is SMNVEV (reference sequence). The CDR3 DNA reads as TGTGCCAGCAGTCAGTCTCCGGGCAATGAGCAGTTCTTC. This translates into CASSQSPGNEQFF.